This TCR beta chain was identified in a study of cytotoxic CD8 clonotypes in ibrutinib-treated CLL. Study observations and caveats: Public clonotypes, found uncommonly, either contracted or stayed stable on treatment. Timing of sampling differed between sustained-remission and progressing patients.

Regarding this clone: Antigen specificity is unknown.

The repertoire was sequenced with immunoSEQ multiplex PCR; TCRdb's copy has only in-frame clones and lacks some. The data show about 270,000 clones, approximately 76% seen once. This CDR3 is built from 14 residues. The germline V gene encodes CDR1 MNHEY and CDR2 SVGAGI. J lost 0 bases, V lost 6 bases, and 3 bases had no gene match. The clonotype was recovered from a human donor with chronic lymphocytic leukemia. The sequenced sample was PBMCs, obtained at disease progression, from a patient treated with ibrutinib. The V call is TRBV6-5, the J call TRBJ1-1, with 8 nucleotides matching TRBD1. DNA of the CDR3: TGTGCCAGCAGAGAGACAGGGGTGAACACTGAAGCTTTCTTT. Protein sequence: CASRETGVNTEAFF.